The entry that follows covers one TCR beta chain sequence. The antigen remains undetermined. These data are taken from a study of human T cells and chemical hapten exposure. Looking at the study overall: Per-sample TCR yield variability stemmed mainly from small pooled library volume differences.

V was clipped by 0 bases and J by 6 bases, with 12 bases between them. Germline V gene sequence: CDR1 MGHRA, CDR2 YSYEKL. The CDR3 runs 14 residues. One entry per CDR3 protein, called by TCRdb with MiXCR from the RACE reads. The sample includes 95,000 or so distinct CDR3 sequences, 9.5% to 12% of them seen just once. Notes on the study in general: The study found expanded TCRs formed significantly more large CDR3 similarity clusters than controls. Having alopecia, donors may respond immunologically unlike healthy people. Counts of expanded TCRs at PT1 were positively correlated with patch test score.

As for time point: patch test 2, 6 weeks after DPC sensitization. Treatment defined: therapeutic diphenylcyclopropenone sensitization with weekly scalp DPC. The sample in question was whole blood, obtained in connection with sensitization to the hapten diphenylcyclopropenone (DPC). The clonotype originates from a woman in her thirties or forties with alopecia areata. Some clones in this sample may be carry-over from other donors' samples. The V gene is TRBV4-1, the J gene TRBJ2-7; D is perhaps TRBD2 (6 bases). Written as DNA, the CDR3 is TGCGCCAGCAGCCAAGATACGCGGGGAGTCGAGCAGTACTTC. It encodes CASSQDTRGVEQYF.